This TCR beta chain was documented in a study of regulatory T cells in long-lasting Graves disease. Construction of TCR beta libraries relied on iRepertoire HTBI primers and on Arm-PCR targeting CDR3 regions. TCRdb fed the multiplex PCR reads into MiXCR, producing one record per CDR3 protein. The sample carries 400,000 to 500,000 distinct CDR3 sequences, about 22% recorded once. This clonotype was counted ten times or more. Time point described: persistent/refractory GD, antithyroid drugs over 5 years with positive TRAb. Researchers made the TCR library from RNA that was extracted from PBMCs. V was pared by 6 bases and J by 2 bases, with 6 bases of the junction left unmatched. Germline assignment: CDR1 SNHLY and CDR2 FYNNEI. This CDR3 spans 14 amino acids.

The sample consisted of peripheral blood mononuclear cells (PBMCs), taken when the disease was refractory, from a patient treated with antithyroid drugs. The sequence came from a female donor with Graves disease. The chain combines TRBV2 with TRBJ1-2; 7 nucleotides match TRBD1. CDR3 in DNA: TGTGCCAGCAGCGAAACAGGGGTCAACTATGGCTACACCTTC. This encodes CASSETGVNYGYTF.